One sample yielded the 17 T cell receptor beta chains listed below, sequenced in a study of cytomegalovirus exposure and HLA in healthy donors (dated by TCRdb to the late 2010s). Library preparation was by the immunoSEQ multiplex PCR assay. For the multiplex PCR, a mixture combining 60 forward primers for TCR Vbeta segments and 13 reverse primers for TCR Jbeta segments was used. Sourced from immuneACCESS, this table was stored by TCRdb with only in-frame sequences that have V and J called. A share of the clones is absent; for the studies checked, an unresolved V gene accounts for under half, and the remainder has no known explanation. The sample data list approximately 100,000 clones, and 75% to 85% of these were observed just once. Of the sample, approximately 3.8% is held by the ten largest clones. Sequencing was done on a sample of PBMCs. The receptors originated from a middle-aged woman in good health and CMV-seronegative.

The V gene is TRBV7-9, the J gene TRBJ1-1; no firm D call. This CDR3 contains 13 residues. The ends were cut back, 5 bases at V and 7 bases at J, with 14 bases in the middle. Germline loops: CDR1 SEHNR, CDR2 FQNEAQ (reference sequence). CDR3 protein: CASSAEAVVEAFF. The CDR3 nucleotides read TGTGCCAGCAGCGCAGAGGCAGTTGTTGAAGCTTTCTTT.

The CDR3 spells CASSSPGLAIHEQYF. CDR3 nucleotides: TGTGCCAGCAGTTCACCGGGACTAGCAATCCACGAGCAGTACTTC. The V and J genes are TRBV27 and TRBJ2-7; TRBD2 agrees at 9 bases. The CDR3 is 15 residues long. V lost 4 bases to trimming and J lost 5 bases; unmatched junction nucleotides: 9. CDR1 MNHEY and CDR2 SMNVEV come from the germline V gene (reference sequence).

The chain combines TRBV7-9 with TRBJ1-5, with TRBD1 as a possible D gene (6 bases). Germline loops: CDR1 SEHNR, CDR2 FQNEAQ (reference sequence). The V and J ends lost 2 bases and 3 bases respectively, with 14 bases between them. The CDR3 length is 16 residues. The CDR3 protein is CASSLNRVGNNQPQHF. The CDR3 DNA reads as TGTGCCAGCAGCTTAAACAGGGTGGGGAACAATCAGCCCCAGCATTTT.

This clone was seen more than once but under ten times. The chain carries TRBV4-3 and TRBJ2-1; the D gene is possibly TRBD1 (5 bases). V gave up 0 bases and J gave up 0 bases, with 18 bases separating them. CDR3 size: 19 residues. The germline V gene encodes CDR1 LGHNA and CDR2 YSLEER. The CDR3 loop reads CASSQEHRLLLSSYNEQFF. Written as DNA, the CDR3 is TGCGCCAGCAGCCAAGAGCACAGGCTCTTATTGAGCTCCTACAATGAGCAGTTCTTC.

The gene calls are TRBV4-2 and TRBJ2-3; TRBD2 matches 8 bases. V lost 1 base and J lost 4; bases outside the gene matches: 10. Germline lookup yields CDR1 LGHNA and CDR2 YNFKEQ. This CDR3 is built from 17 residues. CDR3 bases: TGTGCCAGCAGCCAAGTTATCCGGGGGGGAACTTCAGATACGCAGTATTTT. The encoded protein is CASSQVIRGGTSDTQYF.

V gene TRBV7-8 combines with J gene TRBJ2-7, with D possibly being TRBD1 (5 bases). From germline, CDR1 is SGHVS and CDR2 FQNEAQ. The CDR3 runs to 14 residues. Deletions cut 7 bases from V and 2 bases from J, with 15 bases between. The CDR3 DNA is TGTGCCAGCAAAGTGGGGCCGTCGACCTACGAGCAGTACTTC. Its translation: CASKVGPSTYEQYF.

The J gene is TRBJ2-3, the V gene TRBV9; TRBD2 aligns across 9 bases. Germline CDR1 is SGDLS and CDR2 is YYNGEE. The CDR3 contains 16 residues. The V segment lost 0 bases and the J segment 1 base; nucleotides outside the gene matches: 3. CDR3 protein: CASSVAPSGGTDTQYF. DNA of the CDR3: TGTGCCAGCAGCGTAGCGCCTAGCGGGGGCACAGATACGCAGTATTTT. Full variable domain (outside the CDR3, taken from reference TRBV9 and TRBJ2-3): DSGVTQTPKHLITATGQRVTLRCSPRSGDLSVYWYQQSLDQGLQFLIQYYNGEERAKGNILERFSAQQFPDLHSELNLSSLELGDSALYFCASSVAPSGGTDTQYFGPGTRLTVL.

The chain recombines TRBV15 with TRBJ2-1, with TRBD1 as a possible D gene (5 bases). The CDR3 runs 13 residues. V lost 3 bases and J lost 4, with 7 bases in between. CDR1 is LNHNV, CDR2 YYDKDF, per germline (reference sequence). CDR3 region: CATSRGHYNEQFF. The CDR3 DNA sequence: TGTGCCACCAGCAGGGGGCATTACAATGAGCAGTTCTTC.

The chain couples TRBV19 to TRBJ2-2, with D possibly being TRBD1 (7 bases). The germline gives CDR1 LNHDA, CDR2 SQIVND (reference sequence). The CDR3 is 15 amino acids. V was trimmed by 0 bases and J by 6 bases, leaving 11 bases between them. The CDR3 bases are TGTGCCAGTAGTATAGAGGGCAGGGGGGCCGGGGAGCTGTTTTTT. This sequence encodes CASSIEGRGAGELFF.

The CDR3 loop reads CASSLDLWRVGTEAFF. In nucleotides, the CDR3 is TGTGCCAGCAGCTTGGATCTGTGGAGAGTGGGCACTGAAGCTTTCTTT. This chain joins TRBV5-4 and TRBJ1-1, with D uncertain. V dropped 0 bases and J dropped 4 bases, with 16 bases sitting between them. This CDR3 comprises 16 residues. Germline V lookup: CDR1 SGHNT, CDR2 YYREEE (reference sequence).

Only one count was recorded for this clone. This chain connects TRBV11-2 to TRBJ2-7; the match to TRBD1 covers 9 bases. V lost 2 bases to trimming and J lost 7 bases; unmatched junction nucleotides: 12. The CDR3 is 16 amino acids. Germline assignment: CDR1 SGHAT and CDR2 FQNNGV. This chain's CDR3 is CASSLYNRGQGMEQYF. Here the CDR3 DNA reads TGTGCCAGCAGCTTATATAACCGGGGACAGGGAATGGAGCAGTACTTC.

CDR3 protein: CASRTTGGARHEQFF. CDR3 nucleotides: TGCGCCAGCAGAACTACAGGGGGGGCCCGCCATGAGCAGTTCTTC. This chain links TRBV5-1 with TRBJ2-1, with D maybe TRBD1 (8 bases). Germline V CDR1 and CDR2: SGHRS, YFSETQ. Trimming removed 5 bases from V and 8 bases from J, with 20 bases in between. The CDR3 has 15 amino acids.

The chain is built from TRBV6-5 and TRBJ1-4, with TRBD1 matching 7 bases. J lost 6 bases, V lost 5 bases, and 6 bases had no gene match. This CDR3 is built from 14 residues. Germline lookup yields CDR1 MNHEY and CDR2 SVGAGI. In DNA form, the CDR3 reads TGTGCCAGCAGTGAGACAGGGAAAGATGAAAAACTGTTTTTT. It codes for CASSETGKDEKLFF.

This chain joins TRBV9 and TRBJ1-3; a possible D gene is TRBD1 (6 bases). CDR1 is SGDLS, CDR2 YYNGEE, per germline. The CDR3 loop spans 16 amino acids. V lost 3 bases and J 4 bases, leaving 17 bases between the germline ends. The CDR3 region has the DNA TGTGCCAGCAGCGCCTTGGACAGTTCAGGGGGAAACACCATATATTTT. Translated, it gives CASSALDSSGGNTIYF.

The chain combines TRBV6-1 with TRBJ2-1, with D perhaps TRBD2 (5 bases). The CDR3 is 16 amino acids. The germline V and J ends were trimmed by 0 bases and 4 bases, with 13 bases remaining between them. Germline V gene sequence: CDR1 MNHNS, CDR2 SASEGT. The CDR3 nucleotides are TGTGCCAGCAGTGAAGCGACCCAGCGGCTGTACAATGAGCAGTTCTTC. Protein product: CASSEATQRLYNEQFF.

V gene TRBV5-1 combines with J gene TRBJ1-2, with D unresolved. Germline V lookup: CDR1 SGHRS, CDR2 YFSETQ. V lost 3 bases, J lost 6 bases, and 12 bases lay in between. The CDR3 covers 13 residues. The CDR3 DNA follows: TGCGCCAGCAGCTCTGAGGGTCCGGATGGCTACACCTTC. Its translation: CASSSEGPDGYTF. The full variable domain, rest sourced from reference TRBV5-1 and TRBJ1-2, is KAGVTQTPRYLIKTRGQQVTLSCSPISGHRSVSWYQQTPGQGLQFLFEYFSETQRNKGNFPGRFSGRQFSNSRSEMNVSTLELGDSALYLCASSSEGPDGYTFGSGTRLTVV.

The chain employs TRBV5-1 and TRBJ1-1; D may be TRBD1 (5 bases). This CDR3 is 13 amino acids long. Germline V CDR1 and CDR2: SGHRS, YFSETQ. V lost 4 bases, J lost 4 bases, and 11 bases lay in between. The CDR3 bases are TGCGCCAGCAGCCTAGGGGTCGGCACTGAAGCTTTCTTT. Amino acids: CASSLGVGTEAFF.